This T cell receptor (beta chain) originates from a study of cytomegalovirus exposure and HLA in healthy donors. As regards this clone: What it binds is unknown.

Findings of the study overall: Researchers reported in a later analysis that common viral pathogens appeared linked to several top clusters. Researchers left out some V segments, among them TRBV6-2 and TRBV6-3, as indistinguishable.

V gave up 3 bases and J gave up 1 base, with 13 bases separating them. This CDR3 has 16 amino acids. The germline CDR1 and CDR2 sequences are SGHAT and FQNNGV. PCR used 60 Vbeta primers and 13 Jbeta primers. The assay was immunoSEQ multiplex PCR, and TCRdb's table has in-frame clones only and misses some. This table holds under 200,000 clones, roughly 85% found once. The sequence was obtained from a woman aged 45-65 years in good health and CMV-seronegative. Sample: PBMCs. The chain uses TRBV11-2 and TRBJ1-5; D possibly corresponds to TRBD1 (5 bases). CDR3 residues: CASSFQGRASNQPQHF. As DNA, the CDR3 is TGTGCCAGCAGCTTCCAAGGCAGGGCCAGCAATCAGCCCCAGCATTTT.